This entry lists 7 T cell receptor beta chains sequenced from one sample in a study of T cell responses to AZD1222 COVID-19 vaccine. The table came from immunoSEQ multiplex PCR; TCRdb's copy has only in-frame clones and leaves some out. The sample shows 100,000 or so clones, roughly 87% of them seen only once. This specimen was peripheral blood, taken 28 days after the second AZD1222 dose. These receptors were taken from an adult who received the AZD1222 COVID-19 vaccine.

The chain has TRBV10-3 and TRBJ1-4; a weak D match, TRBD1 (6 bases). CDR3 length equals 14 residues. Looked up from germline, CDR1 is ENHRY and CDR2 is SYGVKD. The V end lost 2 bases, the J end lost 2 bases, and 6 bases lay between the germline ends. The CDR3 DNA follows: TGTGCCATCAGTGAGGGGGGCACTAATGAAAAACTGTTTTTT. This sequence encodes CAISEGGTNEKLFF.

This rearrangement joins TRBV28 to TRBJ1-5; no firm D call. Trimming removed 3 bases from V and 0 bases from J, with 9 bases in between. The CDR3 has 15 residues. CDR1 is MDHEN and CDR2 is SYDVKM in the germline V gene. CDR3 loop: CASSFDGGSNQPQHF. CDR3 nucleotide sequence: TGTGCCAGCAGTTTTGACGGTGGTAGCAATCAGCCCCAGCATTTT.

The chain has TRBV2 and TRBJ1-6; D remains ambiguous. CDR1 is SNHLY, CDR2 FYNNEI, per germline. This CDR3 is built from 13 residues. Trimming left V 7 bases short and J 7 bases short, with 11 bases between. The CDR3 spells CASITAKNSPLHF. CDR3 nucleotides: TGTGCCAGCATTACTGCTAAAAATTCACCCCTCCACTTT.

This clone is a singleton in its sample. CDR3 sequence: CASSVGTTYEQYF. The DNA for the CDR3 is TGTGCCAGCAGCGTCGGGACTACCTACGAGCAGTACTTC. V and J are TRBV5-4 and TRBJ2-7; 7 bases line up with TRBD2. J lost 2 bases, V lost 4 bases, and 3 bases had no gene match. Germline assignment: CDR1 SGHNT and CDR2 YYREEE (reference sequence). The CDR3 consists of 13 residues.

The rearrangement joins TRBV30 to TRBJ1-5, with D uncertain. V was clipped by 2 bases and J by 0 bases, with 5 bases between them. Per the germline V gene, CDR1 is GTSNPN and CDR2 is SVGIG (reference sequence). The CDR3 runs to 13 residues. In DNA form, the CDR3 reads TGTGCCTGGAGTCGAGATAGCAATCAGCCCCAGCATTTT. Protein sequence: CAWSRDSNQPQHF.

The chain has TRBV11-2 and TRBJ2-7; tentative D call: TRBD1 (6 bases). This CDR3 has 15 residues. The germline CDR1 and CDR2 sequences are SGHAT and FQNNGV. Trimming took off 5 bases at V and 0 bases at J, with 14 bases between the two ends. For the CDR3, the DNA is TGTGCCAGCAGCCCCGAGAGGGGGAGCTCCTACGAGCAGTACTTC. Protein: CASSPERGSSYEQYF.

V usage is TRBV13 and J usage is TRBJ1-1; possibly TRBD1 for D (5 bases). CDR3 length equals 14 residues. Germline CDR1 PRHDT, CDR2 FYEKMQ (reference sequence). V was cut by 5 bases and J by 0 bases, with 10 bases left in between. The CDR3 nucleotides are TGTGCCAGCAGCGACCAGGGCTTGAACACTGAAGCTTTCTTT. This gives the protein CASSDQGLNTEAFF.